Each of the 26 T cell receptor beta chains below was sequenced from the same sample in a study of beta chain features in type 1 diabetes. The study's findings and limits: TCRB CDR3s were moderately but significantly shorter in Type 1 diabetes patients in all four CD4+ subsets.

Since all of the isolated RNA was reverse transcribed, expressed TCRB transcripts were what got sequenced. Sequencing was performed with immunoSEQ multiplex PCR; in TCRdb, only in-frame clones are kept and a portion is missing. The sample contains about 53,000 clones, under 75% of which appear only once. These receptors' targets are unknown. Material: stem cell memory CD4+ T cells from blood. The source of these receptors is a woman aged 25-40 years with type 1 diabetes.

The CDR3 DNA is TGCAGCACGACAGGGAAGGAGAATGAGCAGTTCTTC. Translated: CSTTGKENEQFF. The chain combines TRBV29-1 with TRBJ2-1; TRBD1 matches at 7 bases. The V gene end was trimmed by 8 bases and the J gene end by 7 bases; junction bases not matched to a gene: 8. CDR3 length equals 12 residues. The germline gives CDR1 SQVTM, CDR2 ANQGSEA.

The CDR3 DNA is TGCGCCAGCAGCCAATTCGGACAGGGATCTTCCTACGAGCAGTACTTC. Translated, it gives CASSQFGQGSSYEQYF. The chain uses TRBV4-1 and TRBJ2-7, with TRBD1 identical over 8 bases. Per the germline V gene, CDR1 is MGHRA and CDR2 is YSYEKL. V trimming: 2 bases; J trimming: 1 base; junction bases outside the gene matches: 7. This CDR3 comprises 16 residues.

The chain has TRBV4-2 and TRBJ2-3; tentative D call: TRBD2 (6 bases). CDR1 and CDR2 from the germline V gene are LGHNA and YNFKEQ. This CDR3 has 15 amino acids. Trimming shortened V by 1 base and J by 2 bases, and 10 bases separated the two germline ends. CDR3 protein: CASSQVSSDTDTQYF. In nucleotides, the CDR3 is TGTGCCAGCAGCCAAGTTTCTAGCGACACAGATACGCAGTATTTT.

This clone was counted once. The V and J genes are TRBV15 and TRBJ2-1; D may be TRBD1 (5 bases). V dropped 4 bases and J dropped 7 bases, with 8 bases sitting between them. From germline, CDR1 is LNHNV and CDR2 YYDKDF (reference sequence). The CDR3 runs to 12 residues. DNA of the CDR3: TGTGCCACCAGCAACCAGGGAAATGAGCAGTTCTTC. This sequence encodes CATSNQGNEQFF.

The chain combines TRBV19 with TRBJ1-5, with 7 positions matching TRBD1. There are 15 residues in the CDR3. CDR1 LNHDA and CDR2 SQIVND come from the germline V gene (reference sequence). The V and J ends lost 5 bases and 2 bases, in that order; junction bases with no gene match: 6. This chain's CDR3 is CASSAVTGRNQPQHF. CDR3 nucleotides: TGTGCCAGTAGTGCCGTGACAGGGCGCAATCAGCCCCAGCATTTT.

The chain links TRBV21-1 to TRBJ1-2; TRBD1, the table's D call, was not compared with the DNA. TRBV21-1 is an annotated pseudogene. The CDR3 loop spans 15 amino acids. CDR3 protein: CASSPWDSRTYGYTF. Here the CDR3 DNA reads TGTGCCAGCAGCCCTTGGGACAGCCGGACATATGGCTACACCTTC.

CDR3 amino acids: CSVGGNTGELFF. In nucleotides, the CDR3 is TGCAGCGTTGGCGGGAACACCGGGGAGCTGTTTTTT. The chain recombines TRBV29-1 with TRBJ2-2; D is unclear. V was pared by 4 bases and J by 1 base, with 4 bases between. This CDR3 region has 12 residues. CDR1 is SQVTM and CDR2 is ANQGSEA in the germline V gene.

CDR3 sequence: CASWSLAGGETQYF. The CDR3 DNA reads TGTGCCAGCTGGAGTCTAGCGGGAGGAGAGACCCAGTACTTC. The chain has TRBV2 and TRBJ2-5, with 11 nucleotides matching TRBD2. The CDR3 spans 14 residues. The V gene's germline CDR1 is SNHLY and CDR2 FYNNEI. The J segment lost 4 bases and the V segment lost 8 bases, leaving 6 bases of the junction unmatched.

The chain joins TRBV18 to TRBJ2-2, with TRBD1 identical over 7 bases. Trimming took 3 bases from V and 0 from J; bases not matched to a gene: 4. The length of the CDR3 is 16 residues. CDR1 and CDR2 (germline): KGHSH, LQKENI. CDR3 bases: TGTGCCAGCTCACCCTTGGGACAGACGAACACCGGGGAGCTGTTTTTT. It codes for CASSPLGQTNTGELFF. The full variable domain, with the rest looked up from reference TRBV18 and TRBJ2-2, is NAGVMQNPRHLVRRRGQEARLRCSPMKGHSHVYWYRQLPEEGLKFMVYLQKENIIDESGMPKERFSAEFPKEGPSILRIQQVVRGDSAAYFCASSPLGQTNTGELFFGEGSRLTVL.

This sequence joins TRBV18 and TRBJ1-2, with D possibly being TRBD1 (6 bases). This CDR3 is built from 13 residues. V lost 1 base and J lost 3, with 6 bases in between. Germline V gene data show CDR1 as KGHSH and CDR2 as LQKENI. The CDR3 protein is CASSPQGDYGYTF. Written as DNA, the CDR3 is TGTGCCAGCTCACCACAGGGGGACTATGGCTACACCTTC.

This chain connects TRBV30 to TRBJ2-2; tentative D call: TRBD2 (6 bases). There are 15 residues in the CDR3. Deletions cut 1 base from V and 6 bases from J, with 15 bases between. Germline assignment: CDR1 GTSNPN and CDR2 SVGIG (reference sequence). The CDR3: CAWSANWRASGELFF. DNA of the CDR3: TGTGCCTGGAGTGCTAACTGGAGGGCCTCCGGGGAGCTGTTTTTT.

The V and J genes are TRBV20-1 and TRBJ2-1; D call uncertain. V was pared by 6 bases and J by 6 bases, with 9 bases between. The CDR3 is 11 residues long. Germline CDR1 is DFQATT and CDR2 is SNEGSKA (reference sequence). CDR3 DNA sequence: TGCAGTGCCCCAGGTACCAATGAGCAGTTCTTC. This gives the protein CSAPGTNEQFF.

The CDR3 DNA reads TGTGCCACCAAGACAGGGGACCAGCCCCAGCATTTT. Encoded protein: CATKTGDQPQHF. The rearrangement joins TRBV19 to TRBJ1-5; 8 bases are a match to TRBD1. This CDR3 comprises 12 residues. Germline lookup yields CDR1 LNHDA and CDR2 SQIVND (reference sequence). Trimming at V came to 10 bases and at J to 7 bases, leaving 6 bases not matched to a gene.

The chain links TRBV9 to TRBJ2-6; 9 bases map to TRBD1. J gave up 0 bases and V 0 bases, and 4 bases lay outside the gene matches. CDR1 and CDR2 from the germline V gene are SGDLS and YYNGEE. This CDR3 is built from 18 residues. CDR3 DNA sequence: TGTGCCAGCAGCGTAGGGGGACAGGGTTCCTCTGGGGCCAACGTCCTGACTTTC. It is translated as CASSVGGQGSSGANVLTF.

V usage is TRBV19 and J usage is TRBJ2-1; 7 positions match TRBD1. The CDR3 runs to 15 residues. J was trimmed by 5 bases and V by 5 bases; bases with no gene match: 9. CDR1 and CDR2 from the germline V gene are LNHDA and SQIVND (reference sequence). The CDR3 reads CASSLSTGLHNEQFF. The CDR3 nucleotides are TGTGCCAGTAGTCTTTCGACAGGGCTGCACAATGAGCAGTTCTTC.

The chain links TRBV11-2 to TRBJ2-1; 7 bases match TRBD2. Unmatched junction bases numbered 6, after V lost 1 base and J lost 12 bases. CDR1 is SGHAT, CDR2 FQNNGV, per germline. The CDR3 runs 13 residues. Here the CDR3 reads CASSLVELAVQFF. Here the CDR3 DNA reads TGTGCCAGCAGCTTAGTCGAGCTAGCGGTGCAGTTCTTC.

This chain joins TRBV11-2 and TRBJ2-6; a weak D match, TRBD2 (5 bases). V was clipped by 2 bases and J by 6 bases, with 17 bases between them. The CDR3 is 17 amino acids. Germline CDR1 SGHAT, CDR2 FQNNGV. This chain's CDR3 is CASSLPDGIGKANVLTF. Written as DNA, the CDR3 is TGTGCCAGCAGCTTACCCGACGGGATTGGGAAGGCCAACGTCCTGACTTTC.

The table lists this clone with a few counts. This chain links TRBV19 with TRBJ2-1; D remains unclear. Trimming stripped 11 bases from V and 4 bases from J, with 27 bases between. This CDR3 comprises 17 residues. Germline assignment: CDR1 LNHDA and CDR2 SQIVND (reference sequence). The CDR3 coding sequence is TGTGCCGCCTCCCGGCCGAGTTCCCCTCCCGGGTACAATGAGCAGTTCTTC. This translates into CAASRPSSPPGYNEQFF.

The rearrangement uses TRBV11-1 and TRBJ1-5, with a tentative D call TRBD1 (6 bases). The CDR3 covers 13 residues. Germline CDR1 reads SGHAT; CDR2 reads FQDESV (reference sequence). Trimming stripped 3 bases from V and 7 bases from J, with 10 bases between. CDR3: CASSLDGGQPQHF. Written as DNA, the CDR3 is TGTGCCAGCAGCTTGGATGGGGGCCAGCCCCAGCATTTT.

This clone occurred a few times. CDR3 region: CASNPGQGLYEQYF. The CDR3 bases are TGTGCCAGCAACCCGGGACAGGGTCTCTACGAGCAGTACTTC. The chain combines TRBV6-6 with TRBJ2-7; 9 bases agree with TRBD1. Germline CDR1 reads MNHNY; CDR2 reads SVGAGI (reference sequence). The CDR3 covers 14 residues. Losses at the gene ends were 7 bases for V and 3 bases for J; bases not matched to a gene: 7.

The V call is TRBV18, the J call TRBJ2-7; weak D call: TRBD1 (5 bases). V lost 3 bases and J 5 bases, leaving 8 bases between the germline ends. The CDR3 consists of 12 residues. Per germline, CDR1 KGHSH and CDR2 LQKENI. The CDR3 DNA reads TGTGCCAGCTCACCGCAGGGCGACGAGCAGTACTTC. It translates to CASSPQGDEQYF.

This clone turned up a few times. The J gene is TRBJ1-4, the V gene TRBV15; a possible D gene is TRBD1 (6 bases). Germline values: CDR1 LNHNV, CDR2 YYDKDF (reference sequence). V was cut by 5 bases and J by 8 bases, with 15 bases left in between. CDR3 length equals 14 residues. This chain's CDR3 is CATSSTRGREKLFF. For the CDR3, the DNA is TGTGCCACCAGCTCCACCAGGGGCCGGGAAAAACTGTTTTTT.

This clone was counted a single time. J is TRBJ2-5 and V is TRBV6-6, with 15 bases aligning to TRBD2. Germline V CDR1 and CDR2: MNHNY, SVGAGI (reference sequence). The length of the CDR3 is 16 residues. Trimming at V came to 2 bases and at J to 3 bases, leaving 1 base not matched to a gene. CDR3 coding DNA: TGTGCCAGCAGTTACGGACTAGCGGGAGGGGAAGAGACCCAGTACTTC. Its protein product is CASSYGLAGGEETQYF.

This clone was observed a few times. This chain connects TRBV30 to TRBJ2-3, with TRBD1 as a possible D gene (6 bases). This CDR3 contains 14 residues. CDR1 GTSNPN and CDR2 SVGIG come from the germline V gene (reference sequence). V was shortened by 0 bases and J by 2 bases, with 9 bases between the two germline ends. In DNA, the CDR3 is TGTGCCTGGAGTGTGCAGGGGTCCACAGATACGCAGTATTTT. Translated: CAWSVQGSTDTQYF.

The V and J genes are TRBV7-3 and TRBJ2-3; 14 bases agree with TRBD2. The V gene end was trimmed by 5 bases and the J gene end by 0 bases; junction bases not matched to a gene: 4. This CDR3 has 17 residues. CDR1 and CDR2 (germline): SGHTA, FQGTGA. DNA for the CDR3: TGTGCCAGCAGCCTCCGACTAGCGGGAGGGAGCACAGATACGCAGTATTTT. It encodes CASSLRLAGGSTDTQYF.

V usage is TRBV28 and J usage is TRBJ2-7; 11 bases fit TRBD2. Losses at the gene ends were 4 bases for V and 4 bases for J; bases not matched to a gene: 9. From germline, CDR1 is MDHEN and CDR2 SYDVKM. There are 16 residues in the CDR3. The CDR3 here is CASSWTSGPLPYEQYF. CDR3 nucleotides: TGTGCCAGCAGTTGGACTAGCGGGCCCCTACCGTACGAGCAGTACTTC.